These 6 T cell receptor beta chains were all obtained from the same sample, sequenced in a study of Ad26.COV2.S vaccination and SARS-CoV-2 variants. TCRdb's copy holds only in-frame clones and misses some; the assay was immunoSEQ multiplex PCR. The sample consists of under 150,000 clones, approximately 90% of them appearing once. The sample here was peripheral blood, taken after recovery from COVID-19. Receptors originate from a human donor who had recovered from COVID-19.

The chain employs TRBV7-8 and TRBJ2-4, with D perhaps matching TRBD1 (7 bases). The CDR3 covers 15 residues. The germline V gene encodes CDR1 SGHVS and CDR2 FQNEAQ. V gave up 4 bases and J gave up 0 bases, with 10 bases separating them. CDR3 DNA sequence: TGTGCCAGCAGCTCGGGGGACAGAGCCAAAAACATTCAGTACTTC. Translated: CASSSGDRAKNIQYF.

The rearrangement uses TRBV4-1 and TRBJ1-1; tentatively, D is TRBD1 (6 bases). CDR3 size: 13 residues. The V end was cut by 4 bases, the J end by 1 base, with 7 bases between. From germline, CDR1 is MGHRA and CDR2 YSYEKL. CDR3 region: CASSLDRNTEAFF. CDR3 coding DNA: TGCGCCAGCAGCCTGGACAGGAACACTGAAGCTTTCTTT.

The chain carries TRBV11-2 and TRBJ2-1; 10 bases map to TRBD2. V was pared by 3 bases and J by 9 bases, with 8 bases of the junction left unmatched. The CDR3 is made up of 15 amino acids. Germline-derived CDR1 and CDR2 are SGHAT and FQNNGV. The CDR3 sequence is CASSLQPAGGVEQFF. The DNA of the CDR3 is TGTGCCAGCAGCTTGCAGCCAGCGGGGGGGGTTGAGCAGTTCTTC.

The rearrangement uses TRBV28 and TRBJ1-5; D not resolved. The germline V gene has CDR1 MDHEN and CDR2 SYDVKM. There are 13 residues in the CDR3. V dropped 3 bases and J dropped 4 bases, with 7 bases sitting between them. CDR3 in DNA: TGTGCCAGCAGTTTTTTCTCTAATCAGCCCCAGCATTTT. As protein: CASSFFSNQPQHF.

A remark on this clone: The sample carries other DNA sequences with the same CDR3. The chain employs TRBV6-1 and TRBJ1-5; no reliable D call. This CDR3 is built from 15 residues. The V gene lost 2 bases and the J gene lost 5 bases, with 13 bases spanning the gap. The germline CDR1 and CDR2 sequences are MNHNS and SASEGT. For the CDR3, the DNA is TGTGCCAGCAGTGAATCCGGGTTCAGTGATCAGCCCCAGCATTTT. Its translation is CASSESGFSDQPQHF.

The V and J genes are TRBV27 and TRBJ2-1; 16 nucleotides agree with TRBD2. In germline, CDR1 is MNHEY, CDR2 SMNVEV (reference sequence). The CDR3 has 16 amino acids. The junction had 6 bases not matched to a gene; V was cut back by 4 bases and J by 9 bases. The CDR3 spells CASSSGTSGGVSEQFF. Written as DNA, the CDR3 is TGTGCCAGCAGTTCGGGGACTAGCGGGGGGGTTAGTGAGCAGTTCTTC.